A selection of T cell receptor beta chains follows, all from one sample in a study of blood T cell repertoires in COVID-19. Repertoires were generated with immunoSEQ multiplex PCR, while TCRdb's copy carries only in-frame clones and drops some. The table shows about 320,000 clones, with 83% occurring only once. Sequenced sample: peripheral blood. These receptors originate from a woman aged 45-65 years with acute or convalescent COVID-19. CDR3s include the opening cysteine and the closing phenylalanine or tryptophan. D genes are given only for firm matches. Rows may omit the clone size; those that give it use once, few, many or a size class.

TRBV7-2,once,TRBD1,TRBJ2-5,CASTLTGIEETQYF,TGTGCCAGCACCCTGACAGGGATAGAAGAGACCCAGTACTTC
TRBV5-4,NA,TRBD1,TRBJ2-7,CASSGRGTGGYEQYF,TGTGCCAGCAGCGGGCGCGGGACAGGGGGCTACGAGCAGTACTTC
TRBV11-1,few,NA,TRBJ2-5,CASSFKETQYF,TGTGCCAGCAGCTTTAAAGAGACCCAGTACTTC
TRBV9,once,NA,TRBJ2-1,CASSVGGVNEQFF,TGTGCCAGCAGCGTCGGAGGTGTCAATGAGCAGTTCTTC
TRBV7-8,NA,NA,TRBJ1-3,CASSLSRSGNTIYF,TGTGCCAGCAGCTTATCTCGGTCTGGAAACACCATATATTTT
TRBV29-1,NA,NA,TRBJ1-1,CSGGQSNTEAFF,TGCAGCGGGGGACAATCGAACACTGAAGCTTTCTTT
TRBV5-1,NA,TRBD1,TRBJ1-2,CASSLEQGPYTF,TGCGCCAGCAGCTTGGAACAGGGGCCCTACACCTTC
TRBV27,NA,NA,TRBJ2-6,CASSVLGPSSGANVLTF,TGTGCCAGCAGTGTCCTAGGCCCTAGCTCTGGGGCCAACGTCCTGACTTTC
TRBV12-5,NA,NA,TRBJ1-1,CASGLESGLKAFF,TGTGCTAGTGGTTTGGAGTCAGGCTTGAAAGCTTTCTTT
TRBV3-1/TRBV3-2,few,NA,TRBJ1-2,CASSHPVTNYGYTF,TGTGCCAGCAGCCATCCGGTCACTAACTATGGCTACACCTTC
TRBV5-5,once,NA,TRBJ1-1,CASSFSPLAGTEAFF,TGTGCCAGCAGCTTTTCCCCCTTGGCGGGAACTGAAGCTTTCTTT
TRBV23-1,NA,TRBD2,TRBJ2-3,CASSLGLAASTDTQYF,TGCGCCAGCAGTCTCGGACTAGCGGCTAGCACAGATACGCAGTATTTT
TRBV7-3,NA,TRBD2,TRBJ2-2,CASSWAGAGTGELFF,TGTGCCAGCAGCTGGGCGGGAGCTGGGACCGGGGAGCTGTTTTTT
TRBV2,NA,NA,TRBJ2-1,CASSDREWSYNEQFF,TGTGCCAGCAGTGATCGGGAGTGGTCCTACAATGAGCAGTTCTTC
TRBV27,NA,NA,TRBJ2-3,CASSLPLDSTQYF,TGTGCCAGCAGTTTACCATTAGACAGTACGCAGTATTTT
TRBV6-5,NA,NA,TRBJ1-6,CASSLDTLNSPLHF,TGTGCCAGCAGTTTGGACACCTTGAATTCACCCCTCCACTTT
TRBV11-3,NA,NA,TRBJ1-1,CASSKGRLAEAFF,TGTGCCAGCAGCAAAGGCAGGTTGGCTGAAGCTTTCTTT
TRBV27,NA,NA,TRBJ1-4,CASRSQGPNEKLFF,TGTGCCAGCAGGTCACAGGGACCTAATGAAAAACTGTTTTTT
TRBV12-5,few,NA,TRBJ2-5,CASGAQETQYF,TGTGCTAGTGGAGCTCAAGAGACCCAGTACTTC
TRBV5-1,NA,TRBD1,TRBJ2-1,CASSLELGQHNEQFF,TGCGCCAGCAGCTTGGAACTGGGACAGCACAATGAGCAGTTCTTC
TRBV12-5,once,NA,TRBJ1-5,CASGSPPGRDSNQPQHF,TGTGCTAGTGGTTCACCCCCAGGGAGGGATAGCAATCAGCCCCAGCATTTT
TRBV7-2,NA,NA,TRBJ2-7,CASSLARQTTYEQYF,TGTGCCAGCAGCTTAGCGCGCCAGACAACCTACGAGCAGTACTTC
TRBV7-9,NA,TRBD1,TRBJ1-1,CASSFLGQGGRAFF,TGTGCCAGCAGCTTCTTAGGACAGGGGGGACGAGCTTTCTTT
TRBV5-8,NA,TRBD1,TRBJ2-1,CASSYGTVSYNEQFF,TGTGCCAGCAGCTACGGGACAGTTTCCTACAATGAGCAGTTCTTC
TRBV4-3,NA,NA,TRBJ2-1,CASSPRRRDEQFF,TGCGCCAGCAGCCCAAGGCGCCGGGATGAGCAGTTCTTC
TRBV7-2,NA,NA,TRBJ2-2,CASSLEAPRELFF,TGTGCCAGCAGCTTAGAAGCCCCCCGGGAGCTGTTTTTT
TRBV16,once,TRBD1,TRBJ1-1,CASSPPGGNTEAFF,TGTGCCAGCAGCCCCCCAGGGGGGAACACTGAAGCTTTCTTT
TRBV6-5,NA,TRBD1,TRBJ2-3,CASGDRGQYF,TGTGCCAGCGGGGACAGGGGGCAGTATTTT
TRBV5-1,NA,NA,TRBJ1-3,CASSLGAGTIYF,TGCGCCAGCAGCTTGGGGGCAGGCACCATATATTTT
TRBV7-6,NA,TRBD2,TRBJ2-1,CASSFRLAGDEQFF,TGTGCCAGCAGCTTCCGACTAGCGGGAGATGAGCAGTTCTTC
TRBV6-2/TRBV6-3,NA,NA,TRBJ1-5,CASSSGQGFQPQHF,TGTGCCAGCAGTTCAGGTCAGGGGTTCCAGCCCCAGCATTTT
TRBV19,NA,NA,TRBJ1-4,CASRLDSNEKLFF,TGTGCCAGTAGGCTGGACAGTAATGAAAAACTGTTTTTT
TRBV15,NA,TRBD2,TRBJ2-6,CATSPRGDPGANVLTF,TGTGCCACCAGCCCTCGGGGGGACCCTGGGGCCAACGTCCTGACTTTC
TRBV30,once,TRBD1,TRBJ1-3,CAWSAQGGGDTIYF,TGTGCCTGGAGTGCCCAGGGGGGTGGGGACACCATATATTTT
TRBV4-1,NA,TRBD1,TRBJ2-4,CASSQGYRGQAKNIQYF,TGCGCCAGCAGCCAAGGGTACAGGGGGCAAGCCAAAAACATTCAGTACTTC
TRBV6-5,NA,NA,TRBJ1-1,CASNPGTTNTEAFF,TGTGCCAGTAACCCTGGGACAACGAACACTGAAGCTTTCTTT
TRBV4-1,NA,TRBD1,TRBJ1-1,CASSHYRGDTEAFF,TGCGCCAGCAGCCATTACAGGGGTGACACTGAAGCTTTCTTT
TRBV1,NA,NA,TRBJ2-1,CTSSQESSGGANSYNEQFF,TGCACCAGCAGCCAAGAGTCTAGCGGGGGGGCCAATTCCTACAATGAGCAGTTCTTC
TRBV11-2,NA,NA,TRBJ2-2,CASSFGAGELFF,TGTGCCAGCAGCTTCGGAGCCGGGGAGCTGTTTTTT
TRBV27,NA,NA,TRBJ2-2,CASSYGSNTGELFF,TGTGCCAGCAGTTACGGGTCGAACACCGGGGAGCTGTTTTTT
TRBV27,NA,TRBD1,TRBJ1-1,CASSLLPGQTEAFF,TGTGCCAGCAGTTTATTACCGGGACAGACTGAAGCTTTCTTT
TRBV7-9,NA,TRBD1,TRBJ1-2,CASSLLFDRAANYGYTF,TGTGCCAGCAGCTTACTATTTGACAGGGCGGCCAACTATGGCTACACCTTC
TRBV19,once,TRBD1,TRBJ1-1,CASSLDRGGTEAFF,TGTGCCAGTAGCCTCGACAGGGGGGGCACTGAAGCTTTCTTT
TRBV9,NA,NA,TRBJ1-1,CASSEGIWNTEAFF,TGTGCCAGCAGTGAGGGTATATGGAACACTGAAGCTTTCTTT
TRBV6-1,NA,NA,TRBJ2-3,CASSEGGVADTQYF,TGTGCCAGCAGTGAAGGGGGGGTGGCAGATACGCAGTATTTT
TRBV25-1,NA,NA,TRBJ2-1,CASSKQGSYNEQFF,TGTGCCAGCAGCAAACAGGGTTCCTACAATGAGCAGTTCTTC
TRBV7-3,NA,TRBD2,TRBJ2-2,CASSLLAGGTGELFF,TGTGCCAGCAGCCTACTAGCGGGAGGGACCGGGGAGCTGTTTTTT
TRBV2,NA,TRBD2,TRBJ2-3,CASSSRLAGDDTQYF,TGTGCCAGCAGTTCCAGACTAGCGGGGGACGATACGCAGTATTTT
TRBV20-1,NA,NA,TRBJ1-1,CSSKADTEAFF,TGCAGTAGTAAGGCGGACACTGAAGCTTTCTTT
TRBV5-1,NA,NA,TRBJ1-1,CASSLVRGNTEAFF,TGCGCCAGCAGCTTGGTACGGGGAAACACTGAAGCTTTCTTT
TRBV18,NA,TRBD2,TRBJ2-5,CASSPQTGLAGGPQTQYF,TGTGCCAGCTCACCACAAACAGGACTAGCGGGAGGGCCTCAGACCCAGTACTTC